Each of the 18 T cell receptor beta chains below was sequenced from the same sample in a study of control samples from healthy donors and cancer patients. Some clones are missing from TCRdb's copy, which holds only in-frame ones; the method was immunoSEQ multiplex PCR. Here the sample spans about 120,000 clones, 80% to 90% being singletons. Sequencing input: blood. These receptors were taken from a man aged 45 to 65 in good health.

This chain joins TRBV27 and TRBJ1-2; possibly TRBD1 for D (5 bases). There are 14 residues in the CDR3. The V end was cut by 1 base, the J end by 0 bases, with 6 bases between. Germline CDR1 reads MNHEY; CDR2 reads SMNVEV (reference sequence). The CDR3 protein is CASSLLGANYGYTF. In nucleotides, the CDR3 is TGTGCCAGCAGTTTATTGGGGGCTAACTATGGCTACACCTTC.

The DNA for the CDR3 is TGTGCCAGCTCACCTCTGGACAGGGCGACCTACGAGCAGTACTTC. Its protein product is CASSPLDRATYEQYF. The V and J genes are TRBV18 and TRBJ2-7, with 8 bases aligning to TRBD1. The CDR3 length is 15 residues. Germline V lookup: CDR1 KGHSH, CDR2 LQKENI. Germline trimming cut 3 bases from V and 2 bases from J; bases unmatched to any gene: 6.

The rearrangement uses TRBV5-1 and TRBJ2-3; a possible D gene is TRBD2 (6 bases). The V end was cut by 3 bases, the J end by 1 base, with 12 bases between. Germline V lookup: CDR1 SGHRS, CDR2 YFSETQ. The CDR3 totals 15 residues. CDR3 protein: CASSSEGLRTDTQYF. Written as DNA, the CDR3 is TGCGCCAGCAGCTCCGAGGGACTTCGCACAGATACGCAGTATTTT. Variable domain in full (rest from reference TRBV5-1 and TRBJ2-3): KAGVTQTPRYLIKTRGQQVTLSCSPISGHRSVSWYQQTPGQGLQFLFEYFSETQRNKGNFPGRFSGRQFSNSRSEMNVSTLELGDSALYLCASSSEGLRTDTQYFGPGTRLTVL.

This clone was recorded once. The chain carries TRBV11-2 and TRBJ1-1; tentative D call: TRBD1 (5 bases). CDR1 and CDR2 (germline): SGHAT, FQNNGV. The CDR3 has 13 amino acids. The V and J ends lost 7 bases and 6 bases respectively, with 15 bases between them. CDR3 sequence: CASTPPGVAEAFF. In nucleotides, the CDR3 is TGTGCCAGCACCCCCCCGGGGGTTGCTGAAGCTTTCTTT.

The chain combines TRBV9 with TRBJ2-5, with 9 bases identical to TRBD2. The CDR3 is 16 amino acids. Trimming removed 2 bases from V and 1 base from J; junction bases left unmatched: 6. Germline V CDR1 and CDR2: SGDLS, YYNGEE. The CDR3: CASSVFAGGIQETQYF. CDR3 DNA: TGTGCCAGCAGCGTCTTCGCGGGGGGGATCCAAGAGACCCAGTACTTC.

The rearrangement links TRBV6-5 to TRBJ1-4, with TRBD1 matching over 7 bases. With 2 bases clipped from V and 8 bases from J, the junction kept 5 bases outside the gene matches. This CDR3 region has 14 residues. CDR1 and CDR2 (germline): MNHEY, SVGAGI. The CDR3 nucleotides read TGTGCCAGCAGTTACAGGGGGCTCGGAGAAAAACTGTTTTTT. Translated, it gives CASSYRGLGEKLFF.

The chain recombines TRBV4-2 with TRBJ2-7; TRBD2 matches at 9 bases. This CDR3 is 16 amino acids long. The germline CDR1 and CDR2 sequences are LGHNA and YNFKEQ. V lost 0 bases to trimming and J lost 2 bases; unmatched junction nucleotides: 5. DNA of the CDR3: TGTGCCAGCAGCCAAGATTCGACTAGCGGACCCTACGAGCAGTACTTC. Its protein product is CASSQDSTSGPYEQYF.

This clone was detected only once. The V call is TRBV14, the J call TRBJ1-1; possibly TRBD1 for D (6 bases). V lost 4 bases and J lost 0, with 9 bases in between. The germline V gene has CDR1 SGHDN and CDR2 FVKESK. There are 14 residues in the CDR3. The CDR3 spells CASSRGQMNTEAFF. The CDR3 nucleotides are TGTGCCAGCAGCCGTGGACAGATGAACACTGAAGCTTTCTTT. Full variable domain (missing parts from reference TRBV14 and TRBJ1-1): EAGVTQFPSHSVIEKGQTVTLRCDPISGHDNLYWYRRVMGKEIKFLLHFVKESKQDESGMPNNRFLAERTGGTYSTLKVQPAELEDSGVYFCASSRGQMNTEAFFGQGTRLTVV.

J is TRBJ1-3 and V is TRBV7-9; TRBD1 matches at 9 bases. This CDR3 is 19 amino acids long. Trimming cost V 1 base and J 1 base; bases outside gene matches: 11. Germline V gene lookup returns CDR1 SEHNR and CDR2 FQNEAQ (reference sequence). The CDR3 bases are TGTGCCAGCAGCTTAGGATTGGGACAGGGAACCGATTCTGGAAACACCATATATTTT. It specifies CASSLGLGQGTDSGNTIYF.

This clone appeared once. J is TRBJ2-7 and V is TRBV7-9; no clear D. Deletions cut 2 bases from V and 4 bases from J, with 6 bases between. Germline assignment: CDR1 SEHNR and CDR2 FQNEAQ (reference sequence). The CDR3 runs to 12 residues. The CDR3 nucleotides are TGTGCCAGCAGCTTATCCTTGTACGAGCAGTACTTC. Protein product: CASSLSLYEQYF.

The genes are TRBV19 and TRBJ2-7, with TRBD2 as a possible D gene (6 bases). Germline CDR1 reads LNHDA; CDR2 reads SQIVND (reference sequence). The CDR3 is made up of 14 amino acids. Deletions cut 5 bases from V and 2 bases from J, with 13 bases between. For the CDR3, the DNA is TGTGCCAGTAGTCACAGGACTAAACCCTACGAGCAGTACTTC. It specifies CASSHRTKPYEQYF. The whole variable domain, remainder taken from reference TRBV19 and TRBJ2-7, is DGGITQSPKYLFRKEGQNVTLSCEQNLNHDAMYWYRQDPGQGLRLIYYSQIVNDFQKGDIAEGYSVSREKKESFPLTVTSAQKNPTAFYLCASSHRTKPYEQYFGPGTRLTVT.

The V call is TRBV5-6, the J call TRBJ2-5; no firm D call. Trimming removed 1 base from V and 2 bases from J, with 0 bases in between. This CDR3 region has 11 residues. Germline V gene data show CDR1 as SGHDT and CDR2 as YYEEEE. The CDR3 coding sequence is TGTGCCAGCAGCTTGCAAGAGACCCAGTACTTC. It specifies CASSLQETQYF.

J is TRBJ1-5 and V is TRBV10-3; 8 bases agree with TRBD1. The CDR3 totals 14 residues. Germline trimming cut 10 bases from V and 5 bases from J; bases unmatched to any gene: 10. CDR1 and CDR2 (germline): ENHRY, SYGVKD. The CDR3 spells CATQMDRADQPQHF. The CDR3 DNA reads as TGTGCCACTCAGATGGACAGGGCCGATCAGCCCCAGCATTTT.

This chain links TRBV7-2 with TRBJ1-2; weak D call: TRBD1 (5 bases). The CDR3 consists of 16 residues. Germline assignment: CDR1 SGHTA and CDR2 FQGNSA. Between the trimmed V and J ends, which lost 2 bases and 4 bases, there was a span of 17 bases. CDR3 in amino acids: CASSLIGAARPYGYTF. DNA for the CDR3: TGTGCCAGCAGCTTAATCGGGGCAGCTAGGCCCTATGGCTACACCTTC.

This chain connects TRBV30 to TRBJ2-7; 7 bases line up with TRBD1. CDR1 and CDR2 from the germline V gene are GTSNPN and SVGIG (reference sequence). Germline trimming cut 4 bases from V and 7 bases from J; bases unmatched to any gene: 10. The CDR3 covers 13 residues. The CDR3 coding sequence is TGTGCCTGGACTAAGGGGGCGCTGAGGGAGCAGTACTTC. As protein: CAWTKGALREQYF.

This chain uses TRBV4-1 with TRBJ1-1; 10 nucleotides line up with TRBD1. The junction had 16 bases not matched to a gene; V was cut back by 4 bases and J by 5 bases. The CDR3 extends over 18 amino acids. Germline V gene sequence: CDR1 MGHRA, CDR2 YSYEKL. CDR3 region: CASSPAPLTGGASTEAFF. The CDR3 DNA reads as TGCGCCAGCAGCCCCGCCCCTCTGACAGGGGGCGCATCAACTGAAGCTTTCTTT.

J is TRBJ2-1 and V is TRBV15, with 7 bases identical to TRBD1. Germline V CDR1 and CDR2: LNHNV, YYDKDF (reference sequence). The length of the CDR3 is 15 residues. The V segment lost 1 base and the J segment 1 base; nucleotides outside the gene matches: 1. This CDR3 is CATSRGTGSYNEQFF. CDR3 coding DNA: TGTGCCACCAGCAGAGGGACAGGATCCTACAATGAGCAGTTCTTC.

This clone turned up a few times. The V call is TRBV9, the J call TRBJ2-5; 8 nucleotides align to TRBD1. V shed 1 base and J 3 bases; nucleotides not matched to a gene: 2. The CDR3 spans 14 residues. The germline CDR1 and CDR2 sequences are SGDLS and YYNGEE. The CDR3 here is CASSVKDREETQYF. In DNA form, the CDR3 reads TGTGCCAGCAGCGTAAAGGACAGGGAAGAGACCCAGTACTTC.